The present T cell receptor beta chain was sequenced within a study of T cells in Graves' hyperthyroidism and ophthalmopathy. The overall study: Before any treatment, at initial diagnosis, peripheral blood was collected. Overall study findings and caveats: A median approximately 6.8 months before onset, the model predicted ophthalmopathy.

Details on this clonotype: Antigen unknown.

Stable hyperthyroidism: no ophthalmopathy progression over 18 months of follow-up. Exclusion of a patient resulted from uncontrolled infection, other autoimmune disease, pregnancy or lactation. Authors of the study amplified TCR beta CDR3 regions from RNA transcripts. RT-PCR in the first round (using the HTBI primer set) targeted the TCR CDR3. TCRdb recomputed calls from the multiplex PCR reads with MiXCR, one row per CDR3 protein. The sample shows more than 300,000 distinct CDR3 sequences, around 14% of them seen only once. This CDR3 has 17 residues. Looked up from germline, CDR1 is MGHRA and CDR2 is YSYEKL. V was shortened by 0 bases and J by 6 bases, with 17 bases between the two germline ends.

Sequencing was carried out using blood. The V gene is TRBV4-1, the J gene TRBJ2-2; D may be TRBD1 or TRBD2 (5 bases each). The source is a woman aged 30 to 39 with Graves' hyperthyroidism. The CDR3 nucleotides read TGCGCCAGCAGCCAAGATCGAGGGGTACAAGGGGCCGGGGAGCTGTTTTTT. Protein product: CASSQDRGVQGAGELFF.